The clone carrying this T cell receptor (beta chain) was observed a handful of times. This sample is part of a study of T-cell reconstitution after alpha-beta-depleted transplantation in children. The V gene's germline CDR1 is SGHTA and CDR2 FQGNSA. The CDR3 sequence is 13 residues long. Trimming shortened V by 1 base and J by 5 bases, and 8 bases separated the two germline ends. This sample's TCRbeta library carried unique molecular identifier barcodes. TCRdb re-analysed the PCR reads in MiXCR, keeping a single row per CDR3 protein. The sample comprises about 130,000 distinct CDR3 sequences, about 9.5% of which are singletons, and 24% rests with the top ten.

This TCR came from a girl under three years old who had a stem cell transplant for combined immunodeficiency, so the T cells may come from the graft donor. This material consisted of PBMCs, mostly from graft donor cells, taken 180 days after TCRalphabeta/CD19-depleted stem cell transplant. The chain couples TRBV7-2 to TRBJ2-5; D is unresolved. For the CDR3, the DNA is TGTGCCAGCAGCTTAGTGTTAGGGGAGACCCAGTACTTC. Translation gives CASSLVLGETQYF. Based on the CDR3 plus reference TRBV7-2 and TRBJ2-5, the full variable domain is GAGVSQSPSNKVTEKGKDVELRCDPISGHTALYWYRQSLGQGLEFLIYFQGNSAPDKSGLPSDRFSAERTGGSVSTLTIQRTQQEDSAVYLCASSLVLGETQYFGPGTRLLVL.